This is a list of T cell receptor beta chains from one sample in a study of CD8 T cells in ankylosing spondylitis. One entry per CDR3 protein, called by TCRdb with MiXCR from the 5' RACE reads. The sample yields roughly 100,000 distinct CDR3 sequences, about 8.6% seen once. The sample comprised blood, either unsorted or a sorted T cell fraction (not recorded which). These receptors all stem from a male donor with ankylosing spondylitis or in good health (not recorded which). Both conserved end residues are part of each CDR3. The order of the fields is CDR3 DNA, CDR3 protein, J gene, V gene, D gene, clone size. The D gene is left open where the match is weak. The size of a clone is reported for some rows only, either as once, few or many, or as a class for expanded clones.

TGCGCCAGCAGCCCGACTAGCGGCCGCTCCTACAATGAGCAGTTCTTC,CASSPTSGRSYNEQFF,TRBJ2-1,TRBV4-1,TRBD2,many
TGTGCCATCAGTGCTGGGACAGGGGAGGGGGCAGTTTACTTC,CAISAGTGEGAVYF,TRBJ2-7,TRBV10-3,TRBD1,NA
TGTGCCAGCAGAACTGTCTCCTACGAGCAGTACTTC,CASRTVSYEQYF,TRBJ2-7,TRBV6-2/TRBV6-3,NA,many
TGTGCCAGCAGCTTAGGGACTGTGCTTTTGGAGACCCAGTACTTC,CASSLGTVLLETQYF,TRBJ2-5,TRBV7-8,NA,many
TGCAGTGCCCAACCTGGTGGGGTCACAGATACGCAGTATTTT,CSAQPGGVTDTQYF,TRBJ2-3,TRBV20-1,NA,many
TGTGCCAGCAGTTTGCGGGAGTGGTACAATGAGCAGTTCTTC,CASSLREWYNEQFF,TRBJ2-1,TRBV12-3/TRBV12-4,TRBD2,many
TGCAGTGCCCGACAGGGGTTGAGGTCACCCCTCCACTTT,CSARQGLRSPLHF,TRBJ1-6,TRBV20-1,TRBD1,many
TGTGCCAGCAGCTTACCCCGGGCAGGGCAACCCTACGAGCAGTACTTC,CASSLPRAGQPYEQYF,TRBJ2-7,TRBV7-9,NA,few
TGTGCCAGCAGCTTCCCCGGGGTGACAGGGAATGAGCAGTTCTTC,CASSFPGVTGNEQFF,TRBJ2-1,TRBV7-2,TRBD1,many
TGTGCCAGCAGTTACGGGGACTGGTACTCCTACGAGCAGTACTTC,CASSYGDWYSYEQYF,TRBJ2-7,TRBV6-2/TRBV6-3,NA,many